Below are 30 T cell receptor beta chains sequenced from a single sample in a study of blood T cell repertoires in COVID-19. Data came from immunoSEQ multiplex PCR; TCRdb stores just in-frame clones and leaves some out. The data show 250,000 to 350,000 clones, roughly 90% seen once. Sequencing used peripheral blood. Receptor source: a woman between 45 and 65 years old with active or convalescent COVID-19.

This clone turned up a few times. The rearrangement uses TRBV18 and TRBJ2-7, with D unclear. V gave up 2 bases and J gave up 5 bases, with 10 bases separating them. The germline gives CDR1 KGHSH, CDR2 LQKENI. CDR3 length: 13 residues. CDR3 loop: CASSPSVHDEQYF. DNA of the CDR3: TGTGCCAGCTCACCATCGGTCCACGACGAGCAGTACTTC.

Here the CDR3 reads CASVGGETGELFF. The CDR3 DNA reads TGTGCCAGCGTGGGCGGGGAGACCGGGGAGCTGTTTTTT. The chain uses TRBV12-3 or TRBV12-4 and TRBJ2-2, with D possibly matching TRBD2 (6 bases). With 8 bases removed from V and 5 bases from J, the gap between germline ends came to 12 bases. The CDR3 is made up of 13 amino acids.

This chain links TRBV10-2 with TRBJ1-2; TRBD1 agrees at 7 bases. CDR1 WSHSY and CDR2 SAAADI come from the germline V gene. Trimming cost V 5 bases and J 8 bases; bases outside gene matches: 14. The CDR3 runs 15 residues. The CDR3 bases are TGCGCCAGCAGTAACCCCCAGGGGGTCGGACGCGGCTACACCTTC. This translates into CASSNPQGVGRGYTF.

The chain couples TRBV5-1 to TRBJ2-2; possible D gene TRBD2, 5 bases. Germline V gives CDR1 SGHRS, CDR2 YFSETQ. This CDR3 has 14 residues. V shed 3 bases and J shed 6 bases, with 12 bases lying between them. CDR3 amino acids: CASSWTPGAGELFF. In DNA, the CDR3 is TGCGCCAGCAGCTGGACCCCCGGGGCCGGGGAGCTGTTTTTT.

This CDR3 reads CASSQGTVSYGYTF. The CDR3 nucleotides are TGTGCCAGCAGCCAAGGTACAGTTTCCTATGGCTACACCTTC. This sequence joins TRBV3-1 (or the pseudogene TRBV3-2) and TRBJ1-2; D gene unclear. In germline, CDR1 is LGHDT, CDR2 YNNKEL (reference sequence). This CDR3 is built from 14 residues. The ends were cut back, 1 base at V and 4 bases at J, with 10 bases in the middle.

The chain uses TRBV2 and TRBJ1-4, with a tentative D call TRBD1 (5 bases). V dropped 1 base and J dropped 4 bases, with 10 bases sitting between them. This CDR3 has 15 residues. Germline V gene data show CDR1 as SNHLY and CDR2 as FYNNEI. CDR3 nucleotides: TGTGCCAGCAGTGAAGGGGGACTGATTAATGAAAAACTGTTTTTT. Translating it yields CASSEGGLINEKLFF.

The DNA of the CDR3 is TGTGCCAGCAGCCTCAGGGGGCAAGGCGAGCAGTACTTC. Translation: CASSLRGQGEQYF. The chain is built from TRBV3-1 (or the pseudogene TRBV3-2) and TRBJ2-7, with 8 bases that match TRBD1. The CDR3 has 13 residues. The germline gives CDR1 LGHDT, CDR2 YNNKEL (reference sequence). Germline trimming cut 4 bases from V and 6 bases from J; bases unmatched to any gene: 5.

The chain uses TRBV5-1 and TRBJ2-5; 7 positions agree with TRBD1. V gave up 0 bases and J gave up 5 bases; unmatched junction bases: 7. This CDR3 has 15 residues. From germline, CDR1 is SGHRS and CDR2 YFSETQ. CDR3 sequence reads: CASSLARDRDETQYF. In DNA, the CDR3 is TGCGCCAGCAGCTTGGCCAGAGACAGGGATGAGACCCAGTACTTC.

This chain connects TRBV28 to TRBJ1-4; perhaps TRBD1 as D (6 bases). V was clipped by 5 bases and J by 4 bases, with 17 bases between them. CDR1 MDHEN and CDR2 SYDVKM come from the germline V gene. The CDR3 contains 16 residues. The CDR3 DNA is TGTGCCAGCAGTCTTTACCGGACAGCTCTTAATGAAAAACTGTTTTTT. Amino acids: CASSLYRTALNEKLFF. The entire variable domain, with the rest obtained from reference TRBV28 and TRBJ1-4, is as follows: DVKVTQSSRYLVKRTGEKVFLECVQDMDHENMFWYRQDPGLGLRLIYFSYDVKMKEKGDIPEGYSVSREKKERFSLILESASTNQTSMYLCASSLYRTALNEKLFFGSGTQLSVL.

The chain uses TRBV27 and TRBJ2-6, with D tentatively TRBD1 (5 bases). Deletions cut 5 bases from V and 2 bases from J, with 13 bases between. Germline V gene sequence: CDR1 MNHEY, CDR2 SMNVEV (reference sequence). The CDR3 sequence is 16 residues long. The CDR3 DNA sequence: TGTGCCAGCAGTACCCTGACAGCTACTGGGGCCAACGTCCTGACTTTC. It translates to CASSTLTATGANVLTF. The full variable domain, in which reference TRBV27 and TRBJ2-6 provide the parts outside the CDR3, is EAQVTQNPRYLITVTGKKLTVTCSQNMNHEYMSWYRQDPGLGLRQIYYSMNVEVTDKGDVPEGYKVSRKEKRNFPLILESPSPNQTSLYFCASSTLTATGANVLTFGAGSRLTVL.

The J gene is TRBJ1-1, the V gene TRBV9; possibly TRBD1 for D (6 bases). This CDR3 has 15 amino acids. Trimming took 0 bases from V and 1 from J, leaving 10 bases between them. CDR1 SGDLS and CDR2 YYNGEE come from the germline V gene. The DNA of the CDR3 is TGTGCCAGCAGCGTAGGGACAGCCGGGAACACTGAAGCTTTCTTT. Its protein product is CASSVGTAGNTEAFF.

This clone was seen just once. The rearrangement links TRBV19 to TRBJ1-5; 7 bases fit TRBD1. Germline trimming cut 3 bases from V and 3 bases from J; bases unmatched to any gene: 8. CDR1 and CDR2 (germline): LNHDA, SQIVND (reference sequence). The CDR3 extends over 16 amino acids. The CDR3, as DNA: TGTGCCAGTAGTATGGATCGGGACAGACTCAATCAGCCCCAGCATTTT. The encoded protein is CASSMDRDRLNQPQHF. Based on the CDR3 plus reference TRBV19 and TRBJ1-5, the full variable domain is DGGITQSPKYLFRKEGQNVTLSCEQNLNHDAMYWYRQDPGQGLRLIYYSQIVNDFQKGDIAEGYSVSREKKESFPLTVTSAQKNPTAFYLCASSMDRDRLNQPQHFGDGTRLSIL.

The chain carries TRBV19 and TRBJ2-1; no reliable D call. CDR1 and CDR2 (germline): LNHDA, SQIVND (reference sequence). CDR3 length equals 12 residues. Trimming removed 6 bases at V and 6 bases at J, with 9 bases between. CDR3 sequence: CASSESPNEQFF. In DNA, the CDR3 is TGTGCCAGTAGCGAGAGCCCCAATGAGCAGTTCTTC.

This clone was counted once. The genes are TRBV19 and TRBJ1-6; a weak D match, TRBD1 (6 bases). The CDR3 covers 15 residues. The V gene's germline CDR1 is LNHDA and CDR2 SQIVND (reference sequence). V was pared by 3 bases and J by 4 bases, with 10 bases between. CDR3 protein: CASSISGQYNSPLHF. In nucleotides, the CDR3 is TGTGCCAGTAGTATTTCAGGACAGTATAATTCACCCCTCCACTTT.

V usage is TRBV5-6 and J usage is TRBJ2-2, with TRBD1 identical over 10 bases. V was clipped by 5 bases and J by 6 bases; unmatched bases: 7. Germline CDR1 reads SGHDT; CDR2 reads YYEEEE. CDR3 size: 15 residues. DNA for the CDR3: TGTGCCAGCAGTACCGGGACAGGGGTTTCCGGGGAGCTGTTTTTT. Residues: CASSTGTGVSGELFF.

The chain employs TRBV19 and TRBJ1-5; D is unclear. V was cut by 3 bases and J by 0 bases, with 6 bases left in between. Per germline, CDR1 LNHDA and CDR2 SQIVND (reference sequence). This CDR3 is built from 14 residues. The CDR3 coding sequence is TGTGCCAGTAGTATCCCTTATAGCAATCAGCCCCAGCATTTT. It codes for CASSIPYSNQPQHF. Full variable domain (missing parts from reference TRBV19 and TRBJ1-5): DGGITQSPKYLFRKEGQNVTLSCEQNLNHDAMYWYRQDPGQGLRLIYYSQIVNDFQKGDIAEGYSVSREKKESFPLTVTSAQKNPTAFYLCASSIPYSNQPQHFGDGTRLSIL.

V is TRBV4-3 and J is TRBJ2-7, with 13 bases fitting TRBD2. V was clipped by 4 bases and J by 3 bases; unmatched bases: 6. This CDR3 is 16 amino acids long. Germline V gene sequence: CDR1 LGHNA, CDR2 YSLEER. CDR3 amino acids: CASSPGGTSGVYEQYF. CDR3 nucleotides: TGCGCCAGCAGCCCCGGCGGGACTAGCGGGGTCTACGAGCAGTACTTC.

This clone has more than one count but fewer than ten. CDR3 DNA sequence: TGTGCCAGCAGCTTAGCGCTTAGTCCGGGGCAGCCCCAGCATTTT. Its protein product is CASSLALSPGQPQHF. This chain links TRBV7-8 with TRBJ1-5, with D unclear. The CDR3 totals 15 residues. Germline V CDR1 and CDR2: SGHVS, FQNEAQ. The V end was cut by 0 bases, the J end by 7 bases, with 13 bases between.

The V and J genes are TRBV3-1 (or the pseudogene TRBV3-2) and TRBJ2-7; weak D call: TRBD1 (6 bases). The CDR3 contains 11 residues. Looked up from germline, CDR1 is LGHDT and CDR2 is YNNKEL (reference sequence). V lost 8 bases and J lost 1, with 6 bases in between. The CDR3 is CASGQSYEQYF. DNA of the CDR3: TGTGCCAGCGGACAGTCCTACGAGCAGTACTTC.

The sample holds one count of this clone. The V and J genes are TRBV4-3 and TRBJ2-7; 9 bases agree with TRBD1. The CDR3 length is 15 residues. CDR1 and CDR2 from the germline V gene are LGHNA and YSLEER. J lost 3 bases, V lost 1 base, and 4 bases had no gene match. This chain's CDR3 is CASSQAGQGIYEQYF. For the CDR3, the DNA is TGCGCCAGCAGCCAAGCGGGACAGGGAATCTACGAGCAGTACTTC.

The genes are TRBV12-3 or TRBV12-4 and TRBJ1-2; D possibly corresponds to TRBD1 (5 bases). The CDR3 consists of 12 residues. Between the trimmed V and J ends, which lost 6 bases and 4 bases, there was a span of 9 bases. The CDR3 DNA reads TGTGCCAGCAGCCAGGGCTTCTATGGCTACACCTTC. This sequence encodes CASSQGFYGYTF.

The chain uses TRBV18 and TRBJ2-3, with a weak D call TRBD2 (6 bases). Per germline, CDR1 KGHSH and CDR2 LQKENI. V lost 4 bases and J lost 5, with 16 bases in between. CDR3 size: 15 residues. The CDR3 DNA is TGTGCCAGCTCACTCTTAGGCGGGGCTCAAGATACGCAGTATTTT. Translating gives CASSLLGGAQDTQYF.

In this sample, this clone turned up once. At one end, the junction sequence differs from germline, possibly due to a read error. The chain links TRBV7-7 to TRBJ2-3; TRBD1 might be the D (5 bases). The CDR3 contains 18 residues. Looked up from germline, CDR1 is SSHAT and CDR2 is FNYEAQ (reference sequence). The CDR3 protein is CASSLKTSRVYGTDTQYF. Here the CDR3 DNA reads TGTGCTAGCAGCTTAAAGACAAGCAGGGTATATGGCACAGATACGCAGTATTTT.

V and J are TRBV7-6 and TRBJ1-2; TRBD1 aligns across 9 bases. Looked up from germline, CDR1 is SGHVS and CDR2 is FNYEAQ. The CDR3 is 15 amino acids. J gave up 5 bases and V 5 bases, and 9 bases lay outside the gene matches. DNA of the CDR3: TGTGCCAGCAGCGCCCGACAGGGGGTAGGGTATGGCTACACCTTC. Translating gives CASSARQGVGYGYTF.

J is TRBJ2-2 and V is TRBV5-4; no clear D. Germline V gene sequence: CDR1 SGHNT, CDR2 YYREEE (reference sequence). The CDR3 is 12 residues long. Trimming removed 6 bases at V and 7 bases at J, with 10 bases between. The CDR3 region has the DNA TGTGCCAGCACCACTTCGGGCGGGGAGCTGTTTTTT. Encoded protein: CASTTSGGELFF.

The count of this clone is one. The chain employs TRBV5-1 and TRBJ2-1, with a possible D match to TRBD2 (6 bases). The CDR3 spans 14 residues. V dropped 5 bases and J dropped 0 bases, with 9 bases sitting between them. CDR1 is SGHRS, CDR2 YFSETQ, per germline. CDR3: CASSRGISYNEQFF. The CDR3 region has the DNA TGCGCCAGCAGTCGGGGGATCTCCTACAATGAGCAGTTCTTC. The whole variable domain, filled in from reference TRBV5-1 and TRBJ2-1, reads KAGVTQTPRYLIKTRGQQVTLSCSPISGHRSVSWYQQTPGQGLQFLFEYFSETQRNKGNFPGRFSGRQFSNSRSEMNVSTLELGDSALYLCASSRGISYNEQFFGPGTRLTVL.

The chain employs TRBV2 and TRBJ1-2, with 10 positions matching TRBD1. This CDR3 region has 13 residues. CDR1 is SNHLY, CDR2 FYNNEI, per germline. With V trimmed by 7 bases and J by 7 bases, 6 bases remained unmatched. The CDR3 spells CASTQDRGRGYTF. CDR3 nucleotides: TGTGCCAGCACCCAAGACAGGGGGCGTGGCTACACCTTC.

The chain joins TRBV25-1 to TRBJ1-4, with 8 nucleotides matching TRBD1. The CDR3 is 16 residues long. Losses at the gene ends were 4 bases for V and 7 bases for J; bases not matched to a gene: 11. Germline lookup yields CDR1 MGHDK and CDR2 SYGVNS. The CDR3 is CASSGYTGGITEKLFF. The CDR3, as DNA: TGTGCCAGCAGTGGATATACAGGGGGTATCACTGAAAAACTGTTTTTT.

This chain connects TRBV6-2 or TRBV6-3 to TRBJ2-7; D call uncertain. Between the trimmed V and J ends, which lost 0 bases and 4 bases, there was a span of 10 bases. CDR1 and CDR2 (germline): MNHEY, SVGEGT. CDR3 length equals 14 residues. The CDR3 nucleotides read TGTGCCAGCAGTTACTCAGTTTTCCAGTACGAGCAGTACTTC. This gives the protein CASSYSVFQYEQYF.

Here the CDR3 reads CASSIIEREVTEAFF. CDR3 nucleotide sequence: TGTGCCAGTAGTATAATCGAACGAGAAGTTACTGAAGCTTTCTTT. The V and J genes are TRBV19 and TRBJ1-1; D is undetermined. Germline V CDR1 and CDR2: LNHDA, SQIVND (reference sequence). Trimming pared 2 bases from V and 5 bases from J, leaving 15 bases between. This CDR3 has 15 amino acids.